These 24 T cell receptor beta chains were all obtained from the same sample, sequenced in a study of human T cells and chemical hapten exposure. Time point denoted: pre-sensitization, week 0. This sample's treatment: therapeutic diphenylcyclopropenone sensitization with weekly scalp DPC. Each CDR3 protein gets one entry after TCRdb re-called the RACE reads with MiXCR. The sample has tens of thousands of distinct CDR3 sequences; around 7% are singletons. The sequencing used whole blood, collected in connection with sensitization to the hapten diphenylcyclopropenone (DPC). These TCRs come from a woman in her thirties with alopecia areata. Some clones in this sample may be carry-over from other donors' samples.

This clonotype came up many times. The rearrangement joins TRBV5-1 to TRBJ2-2; D perhaps matches TRBD2 (5 bases). Trimming took off 7 bases at V and 8 bases at J, with 15 bases between the two ends. Germline loops: CDR1 SGHRS, CDR2 YFSETQ. The CDR3 sequence is 13 residues long. The CDR3 DNA reads TGCGCCAGCTGCCTGAGGGCCGAGGGGGAGCTGTTTTTT. It translates to CASCLRAEGELFF.

In this sample, this clonotype turned up many times. This sequence joins TRBV15 and TRBJ2-4; unclear D gene. CDR3 length: 15 amino acids. V was cut by 1 base and J by 7 bases, with 14 bases left in between. Germline-derived CDR1 and CDR2 are LNHNV and YYDKDF (reference sequence). CDR3 DNA sequence: TGTGCCACCAGCAGAGGCGAGCCTTATGTGAACATTCAGTACTTC. Protein sequence: CATSRGEPYVNIQYF. The full variable domain, rest sourced from reference TRBV15 and TRBJ2-4, is DAMVIQNPRYQVTQFGKPVTLSCSQTLNHNVMYWYQQKSSQAPKLLFHYYDKDFNNEADTPDNFQSRRPNTSFCFLDIRSPGLGDTAMYLCATSRGEPYVNIQYFGAGTRLSVL.

This clonotype has ten or more counts. The CDR3 nucleotides are TGTGCCAGCAGTCCCTGGGGGTTTGACGATGGGACTGAAGCTTTCTTT. Protein: CASSPWGFDDGTEAFF. This rearrangement joins TRBV6-5 to TRBJ1-1; D possibly corresponds to TRBD1 (5 bases). The germline gives CDR1 MNHEY, CDR2 SVGAGI. This CDR3 is built from 16 residues. Trimming pared 5 bases from V and 5 bases from J, leaving 21 bases between.

This clonotype was detected ten times or more. The genes are TRBV12-3 or TRBV12-4 and TRBJ2-3, with 13 bases fitting TRBD2. The J segment lost 6 bases and the V segment lost 2 bases, leaving 8 bases of the junction unmatched. CDR3 length: 17 amino acids. This CDR3 reads CASSLQTTSGGSDTQYF. DNA for the CDR3: TGTGCCAGCAGTTTACAGACGACTAGCGGGGGGTCGGATACGCAGTATTTT.

CDR3 amino acids: CSVIMTGTRNYGYTF. The CDR3 nucleotides are TGCAGCGTTATTATGACCGGGACTCGCAACTATGGCTACACCTTC. The rearrangement links TRBV29-1 to TRBJ1-2; D is perhaps TRBD1 (5 bases). The CDR3 totals 15 residues. The germline V and J ends were trimmed by 5 bases and 2 bases, with 18 bases remaining between them. Germline-derived CDR1 and CDR2 are SQVTM and ANQGSEA.

This clonotype was detected many times. The chain joins TRBV6-6 to TRBJ1-5, with a possible D match to TRBD1 (6 bases). The CDR3 runs 16 residues. V was shortened by 0 bases and J by 0 bases, with 9 bases between the two germline ends. The V gene's germline CDR1 is MNHNY and CDR2 SVGAGI (reference sequence). The CDR3 nucleotides are TGTGCCAGCAGTTACTCGTGGACAGATAGCAATCAGCCCCAGCATTTT. Protein sequence: CASSYSWTDSNQPQHF.

This clonotype was detected ten times or more. The chain joins TRBV4-1 to TRBJ1-4; D remains unclear. The germline gives CDR1 MGHRA, CDR2 YSYEKL. The CDR3 totals 16 residues. The V end was cut by 0 bases, the J end by 10 bases, with 18 bases between. CDR3 loop: CASSQDGEGGLRKLFF. As DNA, the CDR3 is TGCGCCAGCAGCCAAGACGGGGAAGGTGGCTTGAGAAAACTGTTTTTT.

This clonotype was counted ten times or more. The chain joins TRBV20-1 to TRBJ1-1; D is unclear. CDR3 length: 13 amino acids. V lost 3 bases to trimming and J lost 2 bases, with 10 bases between them. Looked up from germline, CDR1 is DFQATT and CDR2 is SNEGSKA (reference sequence). The DNA of the CDR3 is TGCAGTGCTAGTCAGGTGAGAAACACTGAAGCTTTCTTT. Translated: CSASQVRNTEAFF.

This clonotype was seen ten or more times. This chain uses TRBV6-1 with TRBJ2-6; D not certain. Germline V gene lookup returns CDR1 MNHNS and CDR2 SASEGT. This CDR3 contains 17 residues. V dropped 1 base and J dropped 0 bases, with 10 bases sitting between them. The DNA of the CDR3 is TGTGCCAGCAGTGAAGGTCACACTTACTCTGGGGCCAACGTCCTGACTTTC. Its translation is CASSEGHTYSGANVLTF.

This clonotype was seen a few times. This chain links TRBV20-1 with TRBJ1-2; TRBD1 matches 8 bases. Unmatched junction bases numbered 8, after V lost 6 bases and J lost 8 bases. The CDR3 has 12 residues. The germline V gene encodes CDR1 DFQATT and CDR2 SNEGSKA (reference sequence). CDR3 region: CSAPGQGGGYTF. The CDR3 DNA is TGCAGTGCCCCAGGACAGGGCGGCGGCTACACCTTC.

The sample holds many counts of this clonotype. In DNA form, the CDR3 reads TGTGCCAGCAGCCAGATTCCCATGGGGACACCCCTCCACTTT. Protein product: CASSQIPMGTPLHF. The genes are TRBV3-1 and TRBJ1-6; D is uncertain. In germline, CDR1 is LGHDT, CDR2 YNNKEL (reference sequence). V dropped 3 bases and J dropped 11 bases, with 14 bases sitting between them. This CDR3 has 14 amino acids.

This clonotype was counted ten times or more. The V call is TRBV6-1, the J call TRBJ1-5, with D possibly TRBD1 on 5 matching bases. This CDR3 has 14 amino acids. Trimming left V 8 bases short and J 1 base short, with 12 bases between. Germline CDR1 MNHNS, CDR2 SASEGT. CDR3 amino acids: CASGWGSSNQPQHF. The CDR3 DNA sequence: TGTGCCAGCGGGTGGGGGTCGAGCAATCAGCCCCAGCATTTT.

This clonotype has a count of ten or more. This chain connects TRBV6-6 to TRBJ2-1, with a tentative D call TRBD1 (6 bases). Germline V gene data show CDR1 as MNHNY and CDR2 as SVGAGI (reference sequence). V shed 5 bases and J shed 0 bases, with 20 bases lying between them. The CDR3 contains 18 residues. The CDR3 coding sequence is TGTGCCAGCAGTATGGGAGTCAGGGGCCCTTTCTCCTACAATGAGCAGTTCTTC. This gives the protein CASSMGVRGPFSYNEQFF.

V is TRBV19 and J is TRBJ1-2; D is undetermined. CDR1 LNHDA and CDR2 SQIVND come from the germline V gene (reference sequence). There are 16 residues in the CDR3. V was pared by 9 bases and J by 4 bases, with 24 bases between. The CDR3 nucleotides read TGTGCCAGCCGGCCCCGGGAGGGCTTAAGTGTCTATGGCTACACCTTC. This codes for CASRPREGLSVYGYTF.

This clonotype has at least ten counts. The chain recombines TRBV4-2 with TRBJ2-2; D gene uncertain. CDR1 is LGHNA and CDR2 is YNFKEQ in the germline V gene. The CDR3 has 15 amino acids. Between the trimmed V and J ends, which lost 0 bases and 0 bases, there was a span of 5 bases. This CDR3 reads CASSQDWSNTGELFF. The CDR3 coding sequence is TGTGCCAGCAGCCAAGATTGGTCGAACACCGGGGAGCTGTTTTTT.

This clonotype has ten or more counts. CDR3 sequence: CASSLDGAYNEQFF. The CDR3, as DNA: TGTGCCAGCAGCTTGGACGGGGCGTACAATGAGCAGTTCTTC. The chain combines TRBV11-2 with TRBJ2-1; the D call may be TRBD1 or TRBD2 (5 bases each). The germline V and J ends were trimmed by 3 bases and 4 bases, with 10 bases remaining between them. CDR3 length equals 14 residues. The germline CDR1 and CDR2 sequences are SGHAT and FQNNGV.

This clonotype was picked up many times. This rearrangement joins TRBV20-1 to TRBJ1-1; TRBD1 is a possible D gene (6 bases). Trimming left V 6 bases short and J 0 bases short, with 20 bases between. The germline CDR1 and CDR2 sequences are DFQATT and SNEGSKA (reference sequence). The CDR3 is 16 residues long. The CDR3: CSAPRGGGVVNTEAFF. DNA for the CDR3: TGCAGTGCCCCGCGGGGGGGCGGGGTTGTGAACACTGAAGCTTTCTTT.

This clonotype showed up many times. Here the CDR3 reads CASTTGQTKQPQHF. The CDR3, as DNA: TGTGCCAGCACCACCGGACAGACCAAACAGCCCCAGCATTTT. The chain links TRBV12-3 or TRBV12-4 to TRBJ1-5; tentatively, D is TRBD1 (6 bases). The CDR3 contains 14 residues. V was shortened by 7 bases and J by 7 bases, with 17 bases between the two germline ends.

This clonotype was detected ten times or more. The genes are TRBV7-3 and TRBJ2-3, with D possibly TRBD1 on 6 matching bases. Deletions cut 1 base from V and 1 base from J, with 12 bases between. Germline-derived CDR1 and CDR2 are SGHTA and FQGTGA. The CDR3 loop spans 16 amino acids. DNA for the CDR3: TGTGCCAGCAGCTTAAGTGGGGGCTTTGGCACAGATACGCAGTATTTT. Its protein is CASSLSGGFGTDTQYF.

Note on this clonotype: With a much larger clone just one base away, this may be a read error. V is TRBV21-1 and J is TRBJ1-4; whether TRBD1, the table's D call, matches the DNA was not checked. TRBV21-1 represents a pseudogene. CDR3 length: 15 residues. In DNA form, the CDR3 reads TGTGCCAGCAGCATACAGGGGGGGAGTAATGAAAAACTGTTTTTT. As protein: CASSIQGGSNEKLFF.

About this clonotype: A much larger clonotype is one base distant, so this may be a read error. V and J are TRBV18 and TRBJ1-3, with 7 bases lining up with TRBD1. This CDR3 is 14 amino acids long. Germline V gives CDR1 KGHSH, CDR2 LQKENI. The CDR3 DNA follows: TGTGCCAGCTCACCACCGACAGGGAGGAACACCAGATATTTT. This codes for CASSPPTGRNTRYF.

The chain links TRBV13 to TRBJ1-3; D is ambiguous. V gave up 1 base and J gave up 8 bases, with 18 bases separating them. CDR1 is PRHDT, CDR2 FYEKMQ, per germline (reference sequence). The CDR3 is made up of 16 amino acids. CDR3 residues: CASSLAFSTERDTIYF. In DNA, the CDR3 is TGTGCCAGCAGCTTAGCCTTTTCGACCGAAAGGGACACCATATATTTT. Using reference TRBV13 and TRBJ1-3 for the parts outside the CDR3, the full variable domain is AAGVIQSPRHLIKEKRETATLKCYPIPRHDTVYWYQQGPGQDPQFLISFYEKMQSDKGSIPDRFSAQQFSDYHSELNMSSLELGDSALYFCASSLAFSTERDTIYFGEGSWLTVV.

This clonotype came up many times. The rearrangement links TRBV7-9 to TRBJ2-3; D may be TRBD2 (5 bases). Trimming stripped 7 bases from V and 0 bases from J, with 23 bases between. Germline lookup yields CDR1 SEHNR and CDR2 FQNEAQ (reference sequence). CDR3 size: 18 residues. DNA of the CDR3: TGTGCCAGCACCACTAATGACTATCTATCGCCTAGCACAGATACGCAGTATTTT. It encodes CASTTNDYLSPSTDTQYF.

This clonotype occurred many times. The CDR3 bases are TGTGCCAGCAGCTTAACGGGGGGCCCACCCAACAATGAGCAGTTCTTC. Translation: CASSLTGGPPNNEQFF. The V and J genes are TRBV7-3 and TRBJ2-1; D may correspond to TRBD1 or TRBD2 (6 bases each). Germline V gene data show CDR1 as SGHTA and CDR2 as FQGTGA. The CDR3 has 16 amino acids. V was cut by 0 bases and J by 5 bases, with 14 bases left in between.